This entry lists 22 T cell receptor beta chains sequenced from one sample in a study of T and B cells in COVID-19 patients. Each TRB amplification used about 220-500 ng of genomic DNA from blood. BIOMED2 TRB-A/B primer pools were used in multiplex TRB PCR. TCRdb redid the calling of the multiplex PCR reads with MiXCR, one entry per CDR3 protein. This table has tens of thousands of distinct CDR3 sequences, about 31% appearing once. Input material: blood. The receptors derive from a human donor who had recovered from COVID-19.

This clonotype was counted a few times. V and J are TRBV6-5 and TRBJ1-6; the D gene is possibly TRBD1 (5 bases). V was pared by 5 bases and J by 6 bases, with 14 bases between. Germline V gene lookup returns CDR1 MNHEY and CDR2 SVGAGI. The CDR3 extends over 15 amino acids. The CDR3 protein is CASSIYQGSNSPLHF. The CDR3 DNA is TGTGCCAGCAGTATATATCAGGGTTCTAATTCACCCCTCCACTTT.

The chain is built from TRBV27 and TRBJ1-2; 11 bases are shared with TRBD1. Germline V gene data show CDR1 as MNHEY and CDR2 as SMNVEV (reference sequence). Trimming cost V 6 bases and J 6 bases; bases outside gene matches: 3. The CDR3 contains 13 residues. The CDR3 protein is CASRGQGANGYTF. Written as DNA, the CDR3 is TGTGCCAGCAGAGGACAGGGGGCGAATGGCTACACCTTC.

This clonotype has more than one count but fewer than ten. This sequence joins TRBV7-6 and TRBJ2-3, with 7 bases aligning to TRBD2. The V segment lost 0 bases and the J segment 10 bases; nucleotides outside the gene matches: 7. The CDR3 extends over 14 amino acids. The germline V gene has CDR1 SGHVS and CDR2 FNYEAQ. The CDR3 nucleotides read TGTGCCAGCAGCTTAGCAACCGCGGGGAGGGCGCAGTATTTT. Protein sequence: CASSLATAGRAQYF.

This clonotype has ten or more counts. The genes are TRBV19 and TRBJ2-5, with 9 bases lining up with TRBD1. This CDR3 has 16 amino acids. Germline assignment: CDR1 LNHDA and CDR2 SQIVND (reference sequence). The junction had 10 bases not matched to a gene; V was cut back by 3 bases and J by 5 bases. The CDR3 nucleotides are TGTGCCAGTAGTATTCTGGTTGGGACAGGGTACGAGACCCAGTACTTC. Translation: CASSILVGTGYETQYF.

The chain carries TRBV20-1 and TRBJ2-1, with 8 bases aligning to TRBD2. Per the germline V gene, CDR1 is DFQATT and CDR2 is SNEGSKA (reference sequence). The length of the CDR3 is 15 residues. J gave up 4 bases and V 0 bases, and 5 bases lay outside the gene matches. The CDR3: CSARDRTSGYNEQFF. The CDR3 nucleotides are TGCAGTGCTAGAGATCGAACTAGCGGTTACAATGAGCAGTTCTTC.

The CDR3 sequence: CASSWGNIQYF. Here the CDR3 DNA reads TGTGCCAGCAGTTGGGGAAACATTCAGTACTTC. J is TRBJ2-4 and V is TRBV6-2 or TRBV6-3; D remains ambiguous. V gave up 4 bases and J gave up 6 bases, with 4 bases separating them. This CDR3 comprises 11 residues. In germline, CDR1 is MNHEY, CDR2 SVGEGT.

This clonotype showed up just a few times. V usage is TRBV7-2 and J usage is TRBJ2-3; D may be TRBD2 (6 bases). This CDR3 has 15 residues. Germline V gives CDR1 SGHTA, CDR2 FQGNSA. With 1 base removed from V and 3 bases from J, the gap between germline ends came to 11 bases. CDR3 coding DNA: TGTGCCAGCAGCTTAGATCTGGGGGGAACAGATACGCAGTATTTT. It codes for CASSLDLGGTDTQYF.

This clonotype was counted a few times. The chain links TRBV7-6 to TRBJ2-7; D gene unclear. The CDR3 sequence is 15 residues long. Germline values: CDR1 SGHVS, CDR2 FNYEAQ. Between the trimmed V and J ends, which lost 5 bases and 6 bases, there was a span of 20 bases. CDR3 amino acids: CASSPESGPAAEQYF. The CDR3 nucleotides are TGTGCCAGCAGCCCTGAATCGGGCCCCGCTGCCGAGCAGTACTTC.

The V gene is TRBV27, the J gene TRBJ2-5; possibly TRBD1 for D (5 bases). In germline, CDR1 is MNHEY, CDR2 SMNVEV (reference sequence). Trimming removed 6 bases from V and 5 bases from J, with 13 bases in between. The CDR3 sequence is 13 residues long. Written as DNA, the CDR3 is TGTGCCAGCAGCTTGGAACAGGCCGAGACCCAGTACTTC. This gives the protein CASSLEQAETQYF.

Note on this clonotype: Because the CDR3's place on the DNA is in doubt, the DNA is left out and the CDR3 is given as listed by TCRdb. V is TRBV11-2 and J is TRBJ1-2; the listed D gene, TRBD1, was not tested against the DNA. From germline, CDR1 is SGHAT and CDR2 FQNNGV. Inclusive of both ends, the CDR3 amounts to 15 amino acids. The CDR3 sequence is CASSFGPGHNYGYTF.

This clonotype was counted a few times. The chain is built from TRBV10-3 and TRBJ2-5, with 9 bases fitting TRBD1. CDR3 length equals 14 residues. Losses at the gene ends were 10 bases for V and 5 bases for J; bases not matched to a gene: 11. Germline V gene sequence: CDR1 ENHRY, CDR2 SYGVKD. The DNA of the CDR3 is TGTGCCACAGGGGGTTCCGGGACAGGGGAGACCCAGTACTTC. This codes for CATGGSGTGETQYF.

Relative to its sample, this clonotype is medium-sized. This chain links TRBV6-5 with TRBJ2-1; D possibly matches TRBD1 or TRBD2 (5 bases each). V was cut by 7 bases and J by 9 bases, with 10 bases left in between. The CDR3 covers 11 residues. Germline CDR1 MNHEY, CDR2 SVGAGI. As DNA, the CDR3 is TGTGCCAGCACCATGGGACGTGAGCAGTTCTTC. It codes for CASTMGREQFF.

The V gene is TRBV20-1, the J gene TRBJ2-1; D unclear. The CDR3 contains 12 residues. Germline loops: CDR1 DFQATT, CDR2 SNEGSKA (reference sequence). The ends were cut back, 0 bases at V and 10 bases at J, with 10 bases in the middle. The CDR3 DNA reads as TGCAGTGCTAGAGACCAGAGAAGGGAGCAGTTCTTC. This gives the protein CSARDQRREQFF.

In its sample, this clonotype was seen a few times. The V and J genes are TRBV6-6 and TRBJ1-4; a weak D match, TRBD1 (5 bases). The CDR3 extends over 12 amino acids. Per germline, CDR1 MNHNY and CDR2 SVGAGI (reference sequence). Between the trimmed V and J ends, which lost 2 bases and 7 bases, there was a span of 5 bases. CDR3 sequence: CASSYGGEKLFF. The DNA of the CDR3 is TGTGCCAGCAGTTACGGGGGTGAAAAACTGTTTTTT.

On this clonotype: One end of the junction does not line up with germline, which may come from a read error. The chain carries TRBV4-2 and TRBJ2-5; TRBD2 matches at 7 bases. Germline CDR1 and CDR2: LGHNA and YNFKEQ. The CDR3 runs 16 residues. This CDR3 is CASSQDATSRQETQYF. The CDR3 region has the DNA TGCGCCAGCAGCCAAGATGCGACTAGCAGGCAAGAGACCCAGTACTTC.

In its sample, this clonotype ranks as medium-sized. The chain is built from TRBV5-5 and TRBJ2-6, with no clear D. The CDR3 spans 13 residues. CDR1 and CDR2 (germline): SGHKS, YYEKEE (reference sequence). Trimming stripped 6 bases from V and 4 bases from J, with 8 bases between. The CDR3: CASTVGGANVLTF. The DNA for the CDR3 is TGTGCCAGCACCGTGGGCGGGGCCAACGTCCTGACTTTC.

This clonotype was observed a few times. This rearrangement joins TRBV5-4 to TRBJ2-5; D unresolved. The CDR3 loop spans 13 amino acids. CDR1 is SGHNT and CDR2 is YYREEE in the germline V gene (reference sequence). With 4 bases removed from V and 5 bases from J, the gap between germline ends came to 12 bases. CDR3 sequence (DNA): TGTGCCAGCAGCCCTAGGGTTTGGGAGACCCAGTACTTC. Protein: CASSPRVWETQYF.

This clonotype was detected a few times. V is TRBV6-2 or TRBV6-3 and J is TRBJ2-7; perhaps TRBD2 as D (5 bases). The CDR3 length is 16 residues. With 0 bases removed from V and 2 bases from J, the gap between germline ends came to 14 bases. The germline V gene has CDR1 MNHEY and CDR2 SVGEGT. The CDR3 is CASSYSSSTNPYEQYF. The CDR3 coding sequence is TGTGCCAGCAGTTACTCGTCTAGCACAAACCCCTACGAGCAGTACTTC.

The chain recombines TRBV29-1 with TRBJ1-5, with a tentative D call TRBD1 (6 bases). The CDR3 is 15 amino acids. Per germline, CDR1 SQVTM and CDR2 ANQGSEA. The germline V and J ends were trimmed by 0 bases and 2 bases, with 11 bases remaining between them. The CDR3 DNA reads TGCAGCGTTGAAGATTTAAGGGGGGGCAATCAGCCCCAGCATTTT. Residues: CSVEDLRGGNQPQHF.

The chain employs TRBV7-6 and TRBJ2-1; 8 nucleotides line up with TRBD2. Looked up from germline, CDR1 is SGHVS and CDR2 is FNYEAQ. The J segment lost 9 bases and the V segment lost 1 base, leaving 5 bases of the junction unmatched. The CDR3 has 14 residues. CDR3 residues: CASSLVVGGGEQFF. The CDR3 DNA reads TGTGCCAGCAGCTTAGTGGTCGGGGGGGGTGAGCAGTTCTTC.

This rearrangement joins TRBV7-2 to TRBJ2-2; D not resolved. Trimming cost V 6 bases and J 7 bases, with 9 bases left between them. Per the germline V gene, CDR1 is SGHTA and CDR2 is FQGNSA. This CDR3 has 12 residues. This CDR3 is CASRSVGGELFF. The CDR3 region has the DNA TGTGCCAGCAGGTCCGTTGGCGGGGAGCTGTTTTTT.

About this clonotype: Since the CDR3 does not end with the conserved phenylalanine or tryptophan, this likely comes from a read error. No DNA is shown, since the ends of the CDR3 on it are uncertain; the CDR3 is the one TCRdb lists. The chain has TRBV19 and TRBJ2-6; TRBD2, the table's D call, lacks a check against the DNA. Germline V lookup: CDR1 LNHDA, CDR2 SQIVND (reference sequence). Termini included, the CDR3 measures 8 amino acids. Here the CDR3 reads CASSPLAG.